These 12 T cell receptor beta chains originate from one sample sequenced in a study of shared clonotypes between healthy human individuals. TCRdb's copy holds only in-frame clones and misses some; the assay was immunoSEQ multiplex PCR. The profile covers over a million clones, with around three quarters appearing a single time and roughly 0.65% taken by the ten largest. What was sequenced was memory CD4+ T cells from PBMCs. The subset was: CD45RA-negative fraction. Receptors originate from a young man in good health. Some clones in this sample may be carry-over from other donors' samples.

The V call is TRBV6-5, the J call TRBJ1-2; D call uncertain. This CDR3 region has 12 residues. V was pared by 2 bases and J by 6 bases, with 7 bases between. Per the germline V gene, CDR1 is MNHEY and CDR2 is SVGAGI. DNA for the CDR3: TGTGCCAGCAGTTACACGGGAAATGGCTACACCTTC. It translates to CASSYTGNGYTF.

The rearrangement uses TRBV27 and TRBJ2-7; D uncertain. The CDR3 extends over 11 amino acids. V shed 10 bases and J shed 3 bases, with 10 bases lying between them. In germline, CDR1 is MNHEY, CDR2 SMNVEV (reference sequence). This CDR3 is CAIGSVYEQYF. The CDR3, as DNA: TGTGCCATCGGGTCAGTCTACGAGCAGTACTTC.

The rearrangement uses TRBV11-2 and TRBJ2-5, with 7 bases matching TRBD2. This CDR3 contains 15 residues. J was trimmed by 3 bases and V by 4 bases; bases with no gene match: 8. The germline V gene encodes CDR1 SGHAT and CDR2 FQNNGV. The CDR3 nucleotides are TGTGCCAGCAGCTATGGTACGGGAGGTAAAGAGACCCAGTACTTC. Protein sequence: CASSYGTGGKETQYF. Together with reference TRBV11-2 and TRBJ2-5, the CDR3 gives the full variable domain: EAGVAQSPRYKIIEKRQSVAFWCNPISGHATLYWYQQILGQGPKLLIQFQNNGVVDDSQLPKDRFSAERLKGVDSTLKIQPAKLEDSAVYLCASSYGTGGKETQYFGPGTRLLVL.

This clone appeared a few times. The rearrangement uses TRBV29-1 and TRBJ2-3, with D unresolved. The CDR3 has 12 amino acids. Trimming cost V 4 bases and J 3 bases, with 8 bases left between them. Germline CDR1 and CDR2: SQVTM and ANQGSEA. CDR3 DNA: TGCAGCGTTGCTGACGGAACAGATACGCAGTATTTT. Encoded protein: CSVADGTDTQYF.

This chain links TRBV30 with TRBJ2-5; 10 bases agree with TRBD2. In germline, CDR1 is GTSNPN, CDR2 SVGIG (reference sequence). The length of the CDR3 is 15 residues. V shed 2 bases and J 5 bases; nucleotides not matched to a gene: 8. CDR3 residues: CAWSKLAGHGETQYF. CDR3 sequence (DNA): TGTGCCTGGAGTAAACTAGCGGGACATGGGGAGACCCAGTACTTC.

The CDR3 region has the DNA TGTGCCTCGGGGACTAGCGGAAACATTCAGTACTTC. Its protein is CASGTSGNIQYF. The chain recombines TRBV28 with TRBJ2-4, with TRBD2 identical over 11 bases. V was clipped by 11 bases and J by 6 bases; unmatched bases: 3. Germline V gene sequence: CDR1 MDHEN, CDR2 SYDVKM. This CDR3 spans 12 amino acids.

The chain is built from TRBV18 and TRBJ1-4, with D possibly matching TRBD1 (5 bases). CDR1 is KGHSH and CDR2 is LQKENI in the germline V gene. Between the trimmed V and J ends, which lost 5 bases and 0 bases, there was a span of 19 bases. The CDR3 is 18 residues long. In DNA form, the CDR3 reads TGTGCCAGCTCAGTACAAGTTGTCAGGGCAACAACTAATGAAAAACTGTTTTTT. It is translated as CASSVQVVRATTNEKLFF.

Regarding this clone: The identical CDR3 is also encoded by other nucleotide sequences in the sample. This chain uses TRBV7-2 with TRBJ2-5; D not certain. This CDR3 has 10 amino acids. The germline V and J ends were trimmed by 1 base and 6 bases, with 0 bases remaining between them. The germline V gene has CDR1 SGHTA and CDR2 FQGNSA. The CDR3 loop is CASSLETQYF. The CDR3, as DNA: TGTGCCAGCAGCTTAGAGACCCAGTACTTC.

The genes are TRBV5-1 and TRBJ2-7; D is unclear. V was pared by 1 base and J by 3 bases, with 14 bases between. CDR1 SGHRS and CDR2 YFSETQ come from the germline V gene. CDR3 length: 15 residues. The CDR3: CASSLTSGAYYEQYF. The CDR3 DNA reads TGCGCCAGCAGCTTGACTTCCGGAGCCTACTACGAGCAGTACTTC.

This clone has a single count. The CDR3 sequence: CASSRTVNTEAFF. The CDR3 DNA is TGTGCCAGCAGTCGGACAGTAAACACTGAAGCTTTCTTT. The V call is TRBV7-3, the J call TRBJ1-1; D is perhaps TRBD1 (6 bases). This CDR3 spans 13 amino acids. From germline, CDR1 is SGHTA and CDR2 FQGTGA. The V and J ends lost 6 bases and 2 bases respectively, with 10 bases between them.

This clone was recorded once. The gene calls are TRBV5-4 and TRBJ2-7; D call uncertain. V was pared by 4 bases and J by 6 bases, with 14 bases between. Per the germline V gene, CDR1 is SGHNT and CDR2 is YYREEE (reference sequence). The CDR3 extends over 13 amino acids. Here the CDR3 reads CASSPTRLGEQYF. CDR3 bases: TGTGCCAGCAGCCCGACCCGGTTGGGCGAGCAGTACTTC. Full variable domain (rest looked up from reference TRBV5-4 and TRBJ2-7): ETGVTQSPTHLIKTRGQQVTLRCSSQSGHNTVSWYQQALGQGPQFIFQYYREEENGRGNFPPRFSGLQFPNYSSELNVNALELDDSALYLCASSPTRLGEQYFGPGTRLTVT.

The V gene is TRBV4-3, the J gene TRBJ2-5; D uncertain. The CDR3 is 13 residues long. Germline CDR1 is LGHNA and CDR2 is YSLEER. Trimming left V 4 bases short and J 2 bases short, with 8 bases between. The CDR3, as DNA: TGCGCCAGCAGCCGGTCCGAACAAGAGACCCAGTACTTC. The encoded protein is CASSRSEQETQYF.